Each of the 6 T cell receptor beta chains below was sequenced from the same sample in a study of tumor-infiltrating lymphocytes in primary liver carcinoma. Blood RNA was derived from unsorted whole blood, and germline DNA was extracted too. A primer matching the constant region was used to make TCR beta cDNA from 500 to 650 ng of total RNA. What produced the TCR beta libraries was three nested multiplex PCR rounds using slightly modified ARM-PCR. TRBV1-TRBV30 forward and Cbeta reverse primers drove the first two roughly 10-cycle rounds. MiXCR, applied by TCRdb to the multiplex PCR reads, yields one record per CDR3 protein. The top ten hold about 6.1% of the sample, which has 330,000 or so distinct CDR3 sequences, roughly two thirds seen once. The sample was peripheral blood. The receptors derive from a man aged 40-50 years with primary liver carcinoma and hepatitis B virus infection.

In this sample, this clonotype turned up a few times. V and J are TRBV5-4 and TRBJ2-7; possible D gene TRBD2, 5 bases. Germline CDR1 and CDR2: SGHNT and YYREEE (reference sequence). The germline V and J ends were trimmed by 4 bases and 4 bases, with 18 bases remaining between them. This CDR3 is 15 amino acids long. The CDR3 DNA follows: TGTGCCAGCAGCCCGCCGGGGATCTCGCGGTACGAGCAGTACTTC. It specifies CASSPPGISRYEQYF.

In its sample, this clonotype was seen once. A read error may produce the germline difference seen at one junction end. The rearrangement joins TRBV11-2 to TRBJ1-2; D might be TRBD1 (5 bases). CDR1 SGHAT and CDR2 FQNNGV come from the germline V gene. The CDR3 is made up of 14 amino acids. Written as DNA, the CDR3 is TGTGCCAGTAGCGTGGGACCATCCCTTTATGCCTACACCTTC. Translating it yields CASSVGPSLYAYTF.

Details on this clonotype: This may be a read error: a much more frequent sequence differs by one nucleotide. This chain uses TRBV10-2 with TRBJ2-1; TRBD2 aligns across 10 bases. Germline V gene data show CDR1 as WSHSY and CDR2 as SAAADI. This CDR3 is built from 15 residues. The V gene end was trimmed by 7 bases and the J gene end by 7 bases; junction bases not matched to a gene: 10. Written as DNA, the CDR3 is TGCGCCAGCACTGGTAGCGGGAGGCTGGGAAATGAGCAGTTCTTC. Translated: CASTGSGRLGNEQFF.

In the case of this clonotype: One junction end disagrees with the germline gene, perhaps due to a read error. This chain connects TRBV5-4 to TRBJ2-6; possible D gene TRBD1, 5 bases. The V gene's germline CDR1 is SGHNT and CDR2 YYREEE (reference sequence). The CDR3 spans 15 residues. The CDR3 is CASSLQGSGTNVLTF. As DNA, the CDR3 is TGTGCCAGCAGCTTGCAGGGATCTGGGACCAACGTCCTGACTTTC.

In its sample, this clonotype is medium-sized. The chain carries TRBV11-2 and TRBJ2-3, with 7 bases fitting TRBD1. Per the germline V gene, CDR1 is SGHAT and CDR2 is FQNNGV. The CDR3 has 14 amino acids. V lost 10 bases, J lost 2 bases, and 9 bases stayed unmatched. The CDR3 sequence is CAIAKDRTTDTQYF. The CDR3 DNA is TGTGCCATCGCTAAGGACAGGACCACAGATACGCAGTATTTT.

This clonotype showed up just once. Here the CDR3 omits its conserved ending phenylalanine or tryptophan, so a read error is the likely source. The CDR3 region has the DNA TGCGCCAGCAGCCCTGCAGCAGGCGGCGATTCACCCCTCCACTCT. The encoded protein is CASSPAAGGDSPLHS. The chain links TRBV4-3 to TRBJ1-6; D is ambiguous. Trimming cost V 4 bases and J 8 bases, with 15 bases left between them. CDR1 and CDR2 from the germline V gene are LGHNA and YSLEER. The CDR3 covers 15 residues.